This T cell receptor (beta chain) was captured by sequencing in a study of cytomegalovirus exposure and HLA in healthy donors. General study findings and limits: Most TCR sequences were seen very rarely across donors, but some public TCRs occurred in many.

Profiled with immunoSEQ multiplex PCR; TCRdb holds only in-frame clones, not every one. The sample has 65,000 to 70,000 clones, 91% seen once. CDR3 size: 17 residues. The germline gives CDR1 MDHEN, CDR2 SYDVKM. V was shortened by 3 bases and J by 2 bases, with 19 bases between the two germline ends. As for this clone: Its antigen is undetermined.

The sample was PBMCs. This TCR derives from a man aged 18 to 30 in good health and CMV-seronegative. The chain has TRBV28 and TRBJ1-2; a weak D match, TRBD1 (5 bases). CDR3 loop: CASSFWGRGGRNYGYTF. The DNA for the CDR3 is TGTGCCAGCAGTTTCTGGGGGAGGGGCGGTAGAAACTATGGCTACACCTTC.